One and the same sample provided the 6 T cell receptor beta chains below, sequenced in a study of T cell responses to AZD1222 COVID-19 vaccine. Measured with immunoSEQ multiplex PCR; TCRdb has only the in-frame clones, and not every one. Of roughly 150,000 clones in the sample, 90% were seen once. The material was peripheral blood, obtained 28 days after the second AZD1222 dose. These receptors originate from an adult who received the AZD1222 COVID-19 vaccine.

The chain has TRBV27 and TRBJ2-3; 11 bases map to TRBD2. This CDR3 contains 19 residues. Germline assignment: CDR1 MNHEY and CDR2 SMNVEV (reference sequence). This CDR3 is CDPMGAATSGKEKTDTQYF. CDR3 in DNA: TGTGACCCCATGGGGGCGGCGACTAGCGGGAAGGAGAAGACAGATACGCAGTATTTT.

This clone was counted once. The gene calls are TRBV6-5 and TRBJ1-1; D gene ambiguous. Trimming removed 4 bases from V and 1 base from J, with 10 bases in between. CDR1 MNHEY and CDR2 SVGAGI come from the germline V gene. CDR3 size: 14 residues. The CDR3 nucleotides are TGTGCCAGCAGTTCCCAATCCCGGAACACTGAAGCTTTCTTT. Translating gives CASSSQSRNTEAFF.

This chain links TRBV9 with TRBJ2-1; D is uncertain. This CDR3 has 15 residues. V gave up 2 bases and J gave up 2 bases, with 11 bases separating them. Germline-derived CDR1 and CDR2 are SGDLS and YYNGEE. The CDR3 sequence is CASSVAEPPYNEQFF. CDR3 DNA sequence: TGTGCCAGCAGCGTTGCGGAGCCTCCCTACAATGAGCAGTTCTTC.

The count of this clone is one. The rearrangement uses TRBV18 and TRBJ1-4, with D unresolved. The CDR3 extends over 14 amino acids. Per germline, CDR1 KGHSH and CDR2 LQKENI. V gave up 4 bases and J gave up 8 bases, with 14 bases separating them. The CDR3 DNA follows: TGTGCCAGCTCACTGGCGGTAAGCGGGGAAAAACTGTTTTTT. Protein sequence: CASSLAVSGEKLFF. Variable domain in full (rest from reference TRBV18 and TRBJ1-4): NAGVMQNPRHLVRRRGQEARLRCSPMKGHSHVYWYRQLPEEGLKFMVYLQKENIIDESGMPKERFSAEFPKEGPSILRIQQVVRGDSAAYFCASSLAVSGEKLFFGSGTQLSVL.

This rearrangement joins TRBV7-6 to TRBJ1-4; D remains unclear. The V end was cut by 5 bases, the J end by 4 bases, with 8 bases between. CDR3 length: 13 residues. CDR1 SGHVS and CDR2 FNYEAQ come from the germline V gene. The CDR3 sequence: CASSPRSNEKLFF. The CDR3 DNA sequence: TGTGCCAGCAGCCCCAGGAGTAATGAAAAACTGTTTTTT.

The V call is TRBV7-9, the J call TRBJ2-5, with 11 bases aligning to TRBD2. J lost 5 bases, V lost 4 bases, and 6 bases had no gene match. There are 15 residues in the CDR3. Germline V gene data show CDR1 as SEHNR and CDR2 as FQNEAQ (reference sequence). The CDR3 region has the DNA TGTGCCAGCAGCTCCCGACTAGCGGGGTTGGAGACCCAGTACTTC. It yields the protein CASSSRLAGLETQYF.